What follows are 13 T cell receptor beta chains derived from one specimen sequenced in a study of cytotoxic CD8 clonotypes in ibrutinib-treated CLL. Sequenced by immunoSEQ multiplex PCR; TCRdb stores in-frame clones only, minus some. The sample has under 300,000 clones, roughly four fifths seen once. This material consisted of PBMCs, taken at disease progression, from a patient treated with ibrutinib. The receptors here all came from a human donor with chronic lymphocytic leukemia.

The V call is TRBV12-5, the J call TRBJ2-7, with TRBD1 identical over 10 bases. After removal of 5 bases from V and 4 bases from J, the junction contained 5 bases not matched to a gene. The CDR3 spans 14 residues. CDR1 is LGHNT, CDR2 FRNRAP, per germline. This CDR3 reads CASGQRQGAYEQYF. CDR3 DNA: TGTGCTAGTGGTCAGCGACAGGGGGCATACGAGCAGTACTTC.

The chain couples TRBV7-2 to TRBJ2-4, with D unresolved. The CDR3 runs to 11 residues. V was cut by 4 bases and J by 9 bases, with 7 bases left in between. Germline values: CDR1 SGHTA, CDR2 FQGNSA. The CDR3 loop is CASSSGPIQYF. CDR3 coding DNA: TGTGCCAGCAGCTCCGGGCCCATTCAGTACTTC.

The chain has TRBV27 and TRBJ2-3, with TRBD2 identical over 9 bases. The CDR3 length is 16 residues. The V segment lost 6 bases and the J segment 3 bases; nucleotides outside the gene matches: 10. Looked up from germline, CDR1 is MNHEY and CDR2 is SMNVEV (reference sequence). The chain's CDR3 is CASSAVPTSGTDTQYF. CDR3 coding DNA: TGTGCCAGCAGCGCCGTGCCTACTAGCGGGACAGATACGCAGTATTTT.

The chain links TRBV5-1 to TRBJ1-2, with 8 bases identical to TRBD1. This CDR3 region has 17 residues. CDR1 is SGHRS, CDR2 YFSETQ, per germline. The ends lost 6 bases at V and 4 bases at J; junction bases unmatched: 17. CDR3 region: CASTPRGAGGGLYGYTF. The DNA for the CDR3 is TGCGCCAGCACCCCGAGGGGGGCAGGGGGCGGACTCTATGGCTACACCTTC.

The V call is TRBV7-2, the J call TRBJ2-7; maybe TRBD2 (7 bases). Germline-derived CDR1 and CDR2 are SGHTA and FQGNSA. The CDR3 has 15 amino acids. V lost 2 bases to trimming and J lost 3 bases, with 14 bases between them. CDR3 sequence (DNA): TGTGCCAGCAGCTTATTGTGGGGGGGCGTCTACGAGCAGTACTTC. Translation: CASSLLWGGVYEQYF.

V is TRBV4-3 and J is TRBJ2-5, with unresolved D. V was clipped by 0 bases and J by 5 bases, with 16 bases between them. Germline CDR1 reads LGHNA; CDR2 reads YSLEER. CDR3 length: 16 amino acids. CDR3 sequence reads: CASSQETELTRETQYF. CDR3 nucleotides: TGCGCCAGCAGCCAAGAGACGGAGTTGACGCGGGAGACCCAGTACTTC.

The chain employs TRBV7-9 and TRBJ2-1; no clear D gene. The CDR3 length is 14 residues. V was pared by 5 bases and J by 1 base, with 9 bases between. CDR1 SEHNR and CDR2 FQNEAQ come from the germline V gene (reference sequence). The CDR3 region has the DNA TGTGCCAGCAGCCCCCCAGATTCCTACAATGAGCAGTTCTTC. This gives the protein CASSPPDSYNEQFF.

The chain couples TRBV2 to TRBJ1-3; D call uncertain. CDR1 is SNHLY, CDR2 FYNNEI, per germline. This CDR3 comprises 17 residues. Trimming took off 0 bases at V and 3 bases at J, with 15 bases between the two ends. In nucleotides, the CDR3 is TGTGCCAGCAGTGAAGCGCTCGGTCAGACATTTGGAAACACCATATATTTT. Residues: CASSEALGQTFGNTIYF.

In this sample, this clone turned up once. The V call is TRBV7-2, the J call TRBJ2-7, with TRBD2 identical over 10 bases. Germline V gene data show CDR1 as SGHTA and CDR2 as FQGNSA. CDR3 size: 16 residues. V lost 1 base to trimming and J lost 3 bases; unmatched junction nucleotides: 6. The CDR3 DNA sequence: TGTGCCAGCAGCTTAGGGGTTCCTAGCGGGAGCTACGAGCAGTACTTC. Amino acids: CASSLGVPSGSYEQYF.

This chain connects TRBV7-6 to TRBJ2-2; D possibly uses TRBD1 or TRBD2 (5 bases each). The CDR3 has 17 residues. The V end lost 2 bases, the J end lost 6 bases, and 19 bases lay between the germline ends. Germline CDR1 reads SGHVS; CDR2 reads FNYEAQ. The CDR3 coding sequence is TGTGCCAGCAGCTTACGACCAGGGACGGGGTCTTCCGGGGAGCTGTTTTTT. Protein sequence: CASSLRPGTGSSGELFF. The whole variable domain, remainder taken from reference TRBV7-6 and TRBJ2-2, is GAGVSQSPRYKVTKRGQDVALRCDPISGHVSLYWYRQALGQGPEFLTYFNYEAQQDKSGLPNDRFSAERPEGSISTLTIQRTEQRDSAMYRCASSLRPGTGSSGELFFGEGSRLTVL.

J is TRBJ1-3 and V is TRBV7-9; 7 bases align to TRBD1. Germline V gene sequence: CDR1 SEHNR, CDR2 FQNEAQ (reference sequence). CDR3 length: 16 residues. Trimming took 5 bases from V and 0 from J; bases not matched to a gene: 7. CDR3 nucleotide sequence: TGTGCCAGCAGCACCTGGGACAGCCTCTCTGGAAACACCATATATTTT. It is translated as CASSTWDSLSGNTIYF.

J is TRBJ2-2 and V is TRBV19; 10 positions match TRBD2. Trimming cost V 4 bases and J 9 bases; bases outside gene matches: 8. In germline, CDR1 is LNHDA, CDR2 SQIVND (reference sequence). The CDR3 extends over 15 amino acids. CDR3 in DNA: TGTGCCAGTAGTACTTCTAGCGGGAGAAACCGGGAGCTGTTTTTT. This encodes CASSTSSGRNRELFF.

This chain uses TRBV15 with TRBJ1-3; 8 positions match TRBD1. Germline V gives CDR1 LNHNV, CDR2 YYDKDF (reference sequence). With 1 base clipped from V and 8 bases from J, the junction kept 7 bases outside the gene matches. The CDR3 runs to 15 residues. Here the CDR3 reads CATSRARTGWDTIYF. Written as DNA, the CDR3 is TGTGCCACCAGCAGAGCCAGGACAGGGTGGGACACCATATATTTT. Full variable domain (missing parts from reference TRBV15 and TRBJ1-3): DAMVIQNPRYQVTQFGKPVTLSCSQTLNHNVMYWYQQKSSQAPKLLFHYYDKDFNNEADTPDNFQSRRPNTSFCFLDIRSPGLGDTAMYLCATSRARTGWDTIYFGEGSWLTVV.